This passage covers 28 T cell receptor beta chains from one sample sequenced in a study of spatial heterogeneity in lung cancer. The time point here: sample taken at primary tumor resection. Each CDR3 protein gets one entry after TCRdb re-called the 5' RACE reads with MiXCR. Here the sample spans about 22,000 distinct CDR3 sequences, 4.6% being singletons. The source material was PBMCs, sampled at surgery. The receptors come from a male donor with early-stage non-small cell lung cancer.

This clonotype has just a few counts. J is TRBJ2-5 and V is TRBV24-1, with 9 bases lining up with TRBD1. Trimming took 1 base from V and 9 from J; bases not matched to a gene: 5. CDR3 length: 14 amino acids. Germline CDR1 KGHDR, CDR2 SFDVKD. CDR3 nucleotide sequence: TGTGCCACCAGTGATTTCGGGACAGGGCGTGCCCAGTACTTC. It specifies CATSDFGTGRAQYF.

There are many counts of this clonotype. V usage is TRBV12-3 or TRBV12-4 and J usage is TRBJ2-1; 12 bases map to TRBD2. This CDR3 region has 17 residues. V trimming: 3 bases; J trimming: 9 bases; junction bases outside the gene matches: 12. This CDR3 reads CASSFGLASGRAGEQFF. The CDR3, as DNA: TGTGCCAGCAGTTTTGGCTTAGCTAGCGGGAGGGCCGGTGAGCAGTTCTTC.

This clonotype was observed many times. The CDR3 is CSVVPNYQQNSYNEQFF. The CDR3 region has the DNA TGCAGCGTTGTCCCTAACTACCAACAAAACTCCTACAATGAGCAGTTCTTC. V and J are TRBV29-1 and TRBJ2-1, with no clear D. This CDR3 has 17 residues. V was clipped by 4 bases and J by 0 bases, with 19 bases between them. The germline CDR1 and CDR2 sequences are SQVTM and ANQGSEA.

This clonotype was counted ten times or more. The rearrangement links TRBV6-1 to TRBJ2-1; TRBD2 might be the D (6 bases). From germline, CDR1 is MNHNS and CDR2 SASEGT. The CDR3 contains 15 residues. V dropped 3 bases and J dropped 10 bases, with 19 bases sitting between them. The CDR3 bases are TGTGCCAGCAGTGATTGGGGGGAGACTTTCATCGAGCAGTTCTTC. Its translation: CASSDWGETFIEQFF.

Many counts were recorded for this clonotype. The chain recombines TRBV20-1 with TRBJ2-1; no clear D gene. The CDR3 has 12 residues. The germline V gene has CDR1 DFQATT and CDR2 SNEGSKA (reference sequence). Trimming removed 3 bases from V and 7 bases from J, with 10 bases in between. CDR3 in DNA: TGCAGTGCTAGCCTAGTGGCAAATGAGCAGTTCTTC. Translating it yields CSASLVANEQFF.

The table lists this clonotype with many counts. V usage is TRBV2 and J usage is TRBJ1-4; D gene unclear. The V gene's germline CDR1 is SNHLY and CDR2 FYNNEI. This CDR3 contains 15 residues. Trimming removed 1 base at V and 3 bases at J, with 9 bases between. The CDR3, as DNA: TGTGCCAGCAGTGAAGATGGGGTTGCTAATGAAAAACTGTTTTTT. Its protein is CASSEDGVANEKLFF.

This clonotype was seen repeatedly, ten times or more. The chain is built from TRBV27 and TRBJ2-3; tentatively, D is TRBD2 (7 bases). Germline V gives CDR1 MNHEY, CDR2 SMNVEV (reference sequence). Trimming stripped 6 bases from V and 0 bases from J, with 19 bases between. The CDR3 is 17 amino acids. The CDR3 coding sequence is TGTGCCAGCAGCCCCTGGGAGGGGGTGGGGAGCACAGATACGCAGTATTTT. Translated: CASSPWEGVGSTDTQYF.

This clonotype was seen many times. The rearrangement links TRBV19 to TRBJ2-7, with 8 nucleotides matching TRBD1. With 7 bases clipped from V and 8 bases from J, the junction kept 13 bases outside the gene matches. The length of the CDR3 is 14 residues. From germline, CDR1 is LNHDA and CDR2 SQIVND (reference sequence). The chain's CDR3 is CASTGTGSPSKQYF. CDR3 bases: TGTGCCAGTACTGGGACAGGATCCCCCAGCAAGCAGTACTTC. Full variable domain (rest looked up from reference TRBV19 and TRBJ2-7): DGGITQSPKYLFRKEGQNVTLSCEQNLNHDAMYWYRQDPGQGLRLIYYSQIVNDFQKGDIAEGYSVSREKKESFPLTVTSAQKNPTAFYLCASTGTGSPSKQYFGPGTRLTVT.

This clonotype was detected ten times or more. The rearrangement links TRBV2 to TRBJ2-3, with TRBD1 matching over 9 bases. The CDR3 covers 15 residues. After removal of 5 bases from V and 2 bases from J, the junction contained 5 bases not matched to a gene. Per the germline V gene, CDR1 is SNHLY and CDR2 is FYNNEI. CDR3 in amino acids: CASSQGTGTTDTQYF. CDR3 in DNA: TGTGCCAGCAGTCAAGGGACAGGGACCACAGATACGCAGTATTTT.

Remarks on this clonotype: A much larger clone lies a single base off, so this may be a read error. The chain carries TRBV12-3 or TRBV12-4 and TRBJ1-1, with TRBD1 as a possible D gene (6 bases). CDR3 length: 14 amino acids. CDR3 in DNA: TGTGCCAGCAGGCACGGACAGCTGAACACTGAAGCTTCCTTT. Translating it yields CASRHGQLNTEASF.

This clonotype was detected many times. Because the CDR3 is missing its conserved closing phenylalanine or tryptophan, this is likely a read error. The DNA is omitted, as the CDR3 cannot be located on it reliably, and the CDR3 follows TCRdb's listing. The rearrangement uses TRBV2 and TRBJ1-1; the table's D call TRBD1 went unverified against the DNA. CDR1 is SNHLY and CDR2 is FYNNEI in the germline V gene. The CDR3 is 13 amino acids in total, end residues counted. The CDR3: CASSESGQAIELG.

In its sample, this clonotype was seen a few times. This sequence joins TRBV20-1 and TRBJ2-7; D unresolved. V was trimmed by 0 bases and J by 3 bases, leaving 15 bases between them. Germline lookup yields CDR1 DFQATT and CDR2 SNEGSKA (reference sequence). The CDR3 totals 15 residues. The CDR3 nucleotides are TGCAGTGCTAGAGAAGGCCCCCAGCCATACTACGAGCAGTACTTC. Translating it yields CSAREGPQPYYEQYF.

The V gene is TRBV19, the J gene TRBJ1-5, with 10 bases lining up with TRBD1. The CDR3 loop spans 14 amino acids. Germline V CDR1 and CDR2: LNHDA, SQIVND (reference sequence). Trimming took 6 bases from V and 7 from J; bases not matched to a gene: 6. The CDR3 coding sequence is TGTGCCAGTAGCCCTTTGGACAGGGGGCAGCCCCAGCATTTT. The encoded protein is CASSPLDRGQPQHF.

There are a few counts of this clonotype. The rearrangement links TRBV7-9 to TRBJ2-2; no firm D call. Germline values: CDR1 SEHNR, CDR2 FQNEAQ (reference sequence). The length of the CDR3 is 14 residues. V lost 3 bases, J lost 4 bases, and 9 bases lay in between. For the CDR3, the DNA is TGTGCCAGCAGCTTGGAAGGGATCACCGGGGAGCTGTTTTTT. It yields the protein CASSLEGITGELFF.

This clonotype has a count of ten or more. The V call is TRBV20-1, the J call TRBJ2-7; 15 positions agree with TRBD2. Germline V gene lookup returns CDR1 DFQATT and CDR2 SNEGSKA (reference sequence). This CDR3 has 19 amino acids. V trimming: 2 bases; J trimming: 0 bases; junction bases outside the gene matches: 11. CDR3 coding DNA: TGCAGTGCTAGACAAGTGGGACTAGCGGGAGGTGGGGGCTCCTACGAGCAGTACTTC. It yields the protein CSARQVGLAGGGGSYEQYF.

This clonotype was detected many times. The chain carries TRBV7-9 and TRBJ2-3; D remains ambiguous. Germline assignment: CDR1 SEHNR and CDR2 FQNEAQ (reference sequence). V lost 3 bases and J 2 bases, leaving 12 bases between the germline ends. The CDR3 is 15 residues long. Written as DNA, the CDR3 is TGTGCCAGCAGCTTTTTCAGCGTACCCACAGATACGCAGTATTTT. It codes for CASSFFSVPTDTQYF. The whole variable domain, remainder taken from reference TRBV7-9 and TRBJ2-3, is DTGVSQNPRHKITKRGQNVTFRCDPISEHNRLYWYRQTLGQGPEFLTYFQNEAQLEKSRLLSDRFSAERPKGSFSTLEIQRTEQGDSAMYLCASSFFSVPTDTQYFGPGTRLTVL.

V usage is TRBV5-1 and J usage is TRBJ2-7; D perhaps matches TRBD1 (6 bases). CDR1 and CDR2 from the germline V gene are SGHRS and YFSETQ. Trimming removed 3 bases from V and 0 bases from J, with 13 bases in between. The CDR3 covers 15 residues. CDR3 amino acids: CASSWDNPSSYEQYF. Here the CDR3 DNA reads TGCGCCAGCAGCTGGGACAATCCGAGCTCCTACGAGCAGTACTTC.

In its sample, this clonotype was seen a few times. The CDR3 region has the DNA TGTGCCAGCGGCCTCCGGGAGACCCAGTACTTC. The encoded protein is CASGLRETQYF. The rearrangement uses TRBV7-8 and TRBJ2-5, with unresolved D. Germline CDR1 and CDR2: SGHVS and FQNEAQ. The CDR3 has 11 amino acids. With 8 bases removed from V and 5 bases from J, the gap between germline ends came to 9 bases.

This clonotype was seen at least ten times. The chain employs TRBV11-2 and TRBJ2-7, with TRBD2 matching over 14 bases. There are 20 residues in the CDR3. J lost 6 bases, V lost 3 bases, and 19 bases had no gene match. Germline loops: CDR1 SGHAT, CDR2 FQNNGV. CDR3 region: CASSFLPRRLTSGGASEQYF. For the CDR3, the DNA is TGTGCCAGCAGCTTTTTACCCCGCCGATTGACTAGCGGGGGGGCGAGCGAGCAGTACTTC.

This clonotype has a count of ten or more. The J gene is TRBJ2-3, the V gene TRBV19; 8 bases align to TRBD2. CDR3 length: 15 residues. The germline V gene encodes CDR1 LNHDA and CDR2 SQIVND (reference sequence). V lost 5 bases and J lost 2; bases outside the gene matches: 6. CDR3 in amino acids: CASSFGLAPTDTQYF. DNA of the CDR3: TGTGCCAGTAGTTTCGGACTAGCCCCCACAGATACGCAGTATTTT.

This clonotype appeared many times. V and J are TRBV27 and TRBJ2-1, with D unclear. Germline V gene data show CDR1 as MNHEY and CDR2 as SMNVEV (reference sequence). The CDR3 contains 15 residues. The V end lost 5 bases, the J end lost 0 bases, and 11 bases lay between the germline ends. The CDR3 is CASSLVWSSYNEQFF. The DNA of the CDR3 is TGTGCCAGCAGTCTCGTGTGGAGCTCCTACAATGAGCAGTTCTTC.

This clonotype occurred a few times. V gene TRBV5-1 combines with J gene TRBJ1-2, with 7 bases identical to TRBD1. Germline V gene data show CDR1 as SGHRS and CDR2 as YFSETQ. Trimming removed 4 bases from V and 6 bases from J; junction bases left unmatched: 3. The CDR3 is 12 residues long. CDR3 sequence reads: CASSVTGDGYTF. The DNA for the CDR3 is TGCGCCAGCAGCGTCACAGGGGATGGCTACACCTTC.

This clonotype has ten or more counts. V and J are TRBV15 and TRBJ2-7, with D uncertain. In germline, CDR1 is LNHNV, CDR2 YYDKDF (reference sequence). V lost 1 base to trimming and J lost 5 bases, with 12 bases between them. This CDR3 region has 14 residues. Here the CDR3 reads CATSRVRVRDEQYF. DNA of the CDR3: TGTGCCACCAGCAGAGTTAGGGTTCGGGACGAGCAGTACTTC.

This clonotype was seen ten or more times. This chain joins TRBV27 and TRBJ1-2, with 10 positions matching TRBD1. The CDR3 contains 14 residues. Germline CDR1 is MNHEY and CDR2 is SMNVEV (reference sequence). J lost 4 bases, V lost 4 bases, and 3 bases had no gene match. The CDR3 loop reads CASSWDRGSYGYTF. The CDR3 region has the DNA TGTGCCAGCAGTTGGGACAGGGGAAGCTATGGCTACACCTTC.

Ten or more counts support this clonotype. This chain connects TRBV27 to TRBJ1-5; TRBD1 is a possible D gene (6 bases). The CDR3 contains 17 residues. Per the germline V gene, CDR1 is MNHEY and CDR2 is SMNVEV (reference sequence). V shed 6 bases and J shed 3 bases, with 21 bases lying between them. CDR3 DNA sequence: TGTGCCAGCAGGTCACGTGGGCAGGGGCTCCTCAATCAGCCCCAGCATTTT. Its translation is CASRSRGQGLLNQPQHF.

This sequence joins TRBV11-3 and TRBJ2-5; no clear D gene. This CDR3 is 14 amino acids long. V lost 0 bases, J lost 4 bases, and 9 bases lay in between. Germline CDR1 is SGHNT and CDR2 is YENEEA. The CDR3 sequence: CASSLDGELETQYF. CDR3 sequence (DNA): TGTGCCAGCAGCTTAGATGGCGAATTAGAGACCCAGTACTTC. The whole variable domain, remainder taken from reference TRBV11-3 and TRBJ2-5, is EAGVVQSPRYKIIEKKQPVAFWCNPISGHNTLYWYLQNLGQGPELLIRYENEEAVDDSQLPKDRFSAERLKGVDSTLKIQPAELGDSAVYLCASSLDGELETQYFGPGTRLLVL.

In this sample, this clonotype is medium-sized (0.01 to 0.1%). The chain links TRBV4-3 to TRBJ2-2; tentatively, D is TRBD2 (5 bases). The CDR3 consists of 17 residues. V lost 0 bases and J 0 bases, leaving 11 bases between the germline ends. The germline gives CDR1 LGHNA, CDR2 YSLEER. The CDR3 DNA follows: TGCGCCAGCAGCCAAGATCTTGCGGGCCCGAACACCGGGGAGCTGTTTTTT. Protein: CASSQDLAGPNTGELFF.

This clonotype has more than one count but fewer than ten. The chain has TRBV20-1 and TRBJ1-2, with D uncertain. V shed 0 bases and J shed 4 bases, with 12 bases lying between them. Looked up from germline, CDR1 is DFQATT and CDR2 is SNEGSKA (reference sequence). This CDR3 has 14 amino acids. The CDR3 region has the DNA TGCAGTGCTAGAGATGAGGGTTCGGCCTATGGCTACACCTTC. This gives the protein CSARDEGSAYGYTF.